Each of the 9 T cell receptor beta chains below was sequenced from the same sample in a study of blood T cell repertoires in COVID-19. Here immunoSEQ multiplex PCR was the method, and the copy in TCRdb shows in-frame clones only, minus some. The table shows over 300,000 clones, with about 89% occurring only once. The material sequenced was peripheral blood. The origin of the receptors is a man aged 40-55 years with acute or convalescent COVID-19.

The chain is built from TRBV27 and TRBJ1-2; tentative D call: TRBD1 (5 bases). Trimming took off 5 bases at V and 7 bases at J, with 14 bases between the two ends. CDR1 and CDR2 (germline): MNHEY, SMNVEV (reference sequence). CDR3 size: 13 residues. This CDR3 reads CASSRSGTGGYTF. CDR3 nucleotides: TGTGCCAGCAGTCGTTCCGGGACTGGTGGCTACACCTTC.

This clone showed up just once. The chain is built from TRBV30 and TRBJ2-1; 8 bases fit TRBD1. With 4 bases clipped from V and 10 bases from J, the junction kept 12 bases outside the gene matches. Germline assignment: CDR1 GTSNPN and CDR2 SVGIG (reference sequence). The CDR3 length is 14 residues. DNA for the CDR3: TGTGCCTGGAAATTGGACAGGGACGTTGGGGAGCAGTTCTTC. It codes for CAWKLDRDVGEQFF.

The V and J genes are TRBV12-3 or TRBV12-4 and TRBJ1-2; D is ambiguous. The CDR3 covers 13 residues. V gave up 5 bases and J gave up 6 bases, with 13 bases separating them. The CDR3 region is CASSDGEVDGYTF. As DNA, the CDR3 is TGTGCCAGCAGTGACGGGGAGGTAGATGGCTACACCTTC.

J is TRBJ1-3 and V is TRBV3-1 (or the pseudogene TRBV3-2); D possibly corresponds to TRBD1 (5 bases). Germline V gene lookup returns CDR1 LGHDT and CDR2 YNNKEL (reference sequence). The CDR3 runs 16 residues. Trimming left V 0 bases short and J 3 bases short, with 12 bases between. In DNA, the CDR3 is TGTGCCAGCAGCCAAGATCGGTGGGGGGGTGGAAACACCATATATTTT. Translation: CASSQDRWGGGNTIYF.

The chain employs TRBV9 and TRBJ2-2, with D perhaps matching TRBD2 (7 bases). The CDR3 loop spans 15 amino acids. V lost 2 bases and J lost 2, with 10 bases in between. Per the germline V gene, CDR1 is SGDLS and CDR2 is YYNGEE. The CDR3 loop reads CASSVGGLNTGELFF. The CDR3 nucleotides read TGTGCCAGCAGCGTCGGGGGGCTTAACACCGGGGAGCTGTTTTTT.

V gene TRBV28 combines with J gene TRBJ2-1, with D possibly TRBD1 on 5 matching bases. There are 15 residues in the CDR3. Germline V CDR1 and CDR2: MDHEN, SYDVKM. V was shortened by 2 bases and J by 1 base, with 9 bases between the two germline ends. CDR3 nucleotide sequence: TGTGCCAGCAGTTTAGACAGTGAATCCTACAATGAGCAGTTCTTC. It encodes CASSLDSESYNEQFF.

The gene calls are TRBV2 and TRBJ2-7, with 10 bases fitting TRBD2. Germline CDR1 and CDR2: SNHLY and FYNNEI. V shed 6 bases, J shed 2 bases, and the junction held 7 bases outside the gene matches. This CDR3 comprises 15 residues. The CDR3 region is CASSPSGSVPYEQYF. The CDR3, as DNA: TGTGCCAGCAGCCCTAGCGGGAGCGTCCCCTACGAGCAGTACTTC.

This chain uses TRBV2 with TRBJ1-2; the D is unclear. CDR3 length equals 13 residues. The V end lost 0 bases, the J end lost 8 bases, and 10 bases lay between the germline ends. CDR1 and CDR2 (germline): SNHLY, FYNNEI. The CDR3: CASSEAEVGGYTF. The CDR3 DNA reads as TGTGCCAGCAGTGAAGCGGAGGTGGGAGGCTACACCTTC. The full variable domain, its missing parts supplied by reference TRBV2 and TRBJ1-2, is EPEVTQTPSHQVTQMGQEVILRCVPISNHLYFYWYRQILGQKVEFLVSFYNNEISEKSEIFDDQFSVERPDGSNFTLKIRSTKLEDSAMYFCASSEAEVGGYTFGSGTRLTVV.

The chain has TRBV28 and TRBJ2-7; no clear D gene. The CDR3 consists of 13 residues. The V gene lost 3 bases and the J gene lost 2 bases, with 8 bases spanning the gap. Germline-derived CDR1 and CDR2 are MDHEN and SYDVKM. The CDR3 DNA sequence: TGTGCCAGCAGTTTTAGAGAACCCTACGAGCAGTACTTC. It translates to CASSFREPYEQYF.